This TCR beta chain was recorded in a study of radiation and T cells in renal cell carcinoma. This CDR3 is built from 15 residues. Trimming removed 6 bases from V and 0 bases from J; junction bases left unmatched: 5. Germline CDR1 SNHLY, CDR2 FYNNEI. Sequencing used immunoSEQ multiplex PCR; TCRdb keeps in-frame clones, though not all of them. The table includes 150,000 or so clones, roughly 90% detected once. Regarding time point: baseline pretreatment blood. Treatment given: 15 Gy SBRT to primary tumor, nephrectomy 4 weeks later. Study results and caveats: Pretreatment tumor biopsies were lacking, so baseline clonotypes are unknown. From baseline, blood top tumor clonotypes peaked at 2 weeks post-radiation.

With respect to this clone: Its antigen remains unidentified.

This clonotype was sampled from a woman between 65 and 79 years old with renal cell carcinoma. This chain connects TRBV2 to TRBJ2-5; TRBD2 aligns across 9 bases. Sample: blood, taken from a patient whose treatment included radiotherapy and nephrectomy. In nucleotides, the CDR3 is TGTGCCAGCAGCATCAGCGGGGGGTACCAAGAGACCCAGTACTTC. Translation gives CASSISGGYQETQYF.